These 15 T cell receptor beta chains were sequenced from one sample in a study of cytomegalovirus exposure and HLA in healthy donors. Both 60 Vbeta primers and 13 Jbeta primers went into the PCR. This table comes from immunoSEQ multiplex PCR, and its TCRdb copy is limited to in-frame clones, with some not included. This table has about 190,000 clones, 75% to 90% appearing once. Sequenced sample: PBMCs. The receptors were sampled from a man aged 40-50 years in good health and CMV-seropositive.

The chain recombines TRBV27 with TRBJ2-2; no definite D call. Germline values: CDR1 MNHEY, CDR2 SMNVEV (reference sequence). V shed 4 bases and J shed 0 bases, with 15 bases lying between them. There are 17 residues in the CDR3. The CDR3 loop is CASSSEWAKANTGELFF. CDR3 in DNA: TGTGCCAGCAGTTCCGAGTGGGCAAAGGCGAACACCGGGGAGCTGTTTTTT.

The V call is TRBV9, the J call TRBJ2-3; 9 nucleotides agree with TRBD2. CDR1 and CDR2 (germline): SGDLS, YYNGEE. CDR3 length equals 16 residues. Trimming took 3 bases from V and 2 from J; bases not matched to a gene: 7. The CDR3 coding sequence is TGTGCCAGCAGCGCCCGGCCGGGACTAGCCACAGATACGCAGTATTTT. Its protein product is CASSARPGLATDTQYF. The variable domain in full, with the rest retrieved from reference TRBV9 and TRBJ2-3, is DSGVTQTPKHLITATGQRVTLRCSPRSGDLSVYWYQQSLDQGLQFLIQYYNGEERAKGNILERFSAQQFPDLHSELNLSSLELGDSALYFCASSARPGLATDTQYFGPGTRLTVL.

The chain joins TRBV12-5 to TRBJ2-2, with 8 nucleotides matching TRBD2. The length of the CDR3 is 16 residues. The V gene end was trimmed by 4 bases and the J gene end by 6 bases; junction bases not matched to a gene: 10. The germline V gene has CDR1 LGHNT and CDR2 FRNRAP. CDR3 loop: CASGSPGGAPSGELFF. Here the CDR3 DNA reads TGTGCTAGTGGTTCTCCCGGGGGGGCCCCGTCCGGGGAGCTGTTTTTT.

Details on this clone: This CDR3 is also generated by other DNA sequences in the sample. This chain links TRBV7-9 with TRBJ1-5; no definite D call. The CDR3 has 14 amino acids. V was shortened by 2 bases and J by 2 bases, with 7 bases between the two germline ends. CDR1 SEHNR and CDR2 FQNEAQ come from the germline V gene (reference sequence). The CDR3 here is CASSLSGGNQPQHF. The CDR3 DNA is TGTGCCAGCAGCTTATCCGGGGGCAATCAGCCCCAGCATTTT.

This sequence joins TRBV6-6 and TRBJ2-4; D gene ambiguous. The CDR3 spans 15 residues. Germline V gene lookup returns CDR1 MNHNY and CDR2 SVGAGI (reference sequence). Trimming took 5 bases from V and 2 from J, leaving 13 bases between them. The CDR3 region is CASSEPPGPKNIQYF. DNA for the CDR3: TGTGCCAGCAGTGAGCCGCCCGGTCCCAAAAACATTCAGTACTTC.

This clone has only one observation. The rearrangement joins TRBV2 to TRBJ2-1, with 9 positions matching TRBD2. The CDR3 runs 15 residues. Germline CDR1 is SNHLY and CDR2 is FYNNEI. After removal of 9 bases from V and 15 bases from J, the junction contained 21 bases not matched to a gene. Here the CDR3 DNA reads TGTGCCAGGGCGACAGGACCTCTGCGGGGGGGAATGCCGTTCTTC. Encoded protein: CARATGPLRGGMPFF. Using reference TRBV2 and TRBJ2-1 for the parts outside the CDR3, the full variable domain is EPEVTQTPSHQVTQMGQEVILRCVPISNHLYFYWYRQILGQKVEFLVSFYNNEISEKSEIFDDQFSVERPDGSNFTLKIRSTKLEDSAMYFCARATGPLRGGMPFFGPGTRLTVL.

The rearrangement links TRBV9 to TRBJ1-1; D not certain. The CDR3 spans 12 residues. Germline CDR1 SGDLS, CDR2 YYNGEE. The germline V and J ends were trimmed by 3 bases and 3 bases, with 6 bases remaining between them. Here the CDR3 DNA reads TGTGCCAGCAGCGCAGGTTACACTGAAGCTTTCTTT. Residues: CASSAGYTEAFF.

CDR3 nucleotide sequence: TGCAGCGTTGAGGAGGGGTCCTGGCAGCCCCAGCATTTT. The encoded protein is CSVEEGSWQPQHF. V usage is TRBV29-1 and J usage is TRBJ1-5; maybe TRBD1 (5 bases). Deletions cut 3 bases from V and 7 bases from J, with 13 bases between. The V gene's germline CDR1 is SQVTM and CDR2 ANQGSEA. This CDR3 has 13 amino acids.

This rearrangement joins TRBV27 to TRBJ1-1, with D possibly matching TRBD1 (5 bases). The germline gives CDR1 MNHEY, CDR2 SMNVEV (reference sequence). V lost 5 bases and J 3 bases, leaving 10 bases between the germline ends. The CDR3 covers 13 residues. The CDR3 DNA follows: TGTGCCAGCAGTCTGACAGAGGACACTGAAGCTTTCTTT. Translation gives CASSLTEDTEAFF.

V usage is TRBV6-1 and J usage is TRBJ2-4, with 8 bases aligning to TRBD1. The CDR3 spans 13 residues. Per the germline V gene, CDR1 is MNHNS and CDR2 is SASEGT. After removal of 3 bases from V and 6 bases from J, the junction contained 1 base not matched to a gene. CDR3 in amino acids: CASSDGQGNIQYF. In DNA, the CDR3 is TGTGCCAGCAGTGACGGACAGGGAAACATTCAGTACTTC.

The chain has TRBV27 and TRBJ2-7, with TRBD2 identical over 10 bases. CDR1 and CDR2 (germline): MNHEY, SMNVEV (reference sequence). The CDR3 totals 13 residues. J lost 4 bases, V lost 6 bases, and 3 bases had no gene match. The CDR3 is CASRISGGYEQYF. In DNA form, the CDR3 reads TGTGCCAGCAGGATTAGCGGGGGGTACGAGCAGTACTTC.

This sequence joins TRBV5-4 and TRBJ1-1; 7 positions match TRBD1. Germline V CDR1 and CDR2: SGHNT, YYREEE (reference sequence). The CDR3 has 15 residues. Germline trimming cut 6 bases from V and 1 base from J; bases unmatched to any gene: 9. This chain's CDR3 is CASTGAGGRNTEAFF. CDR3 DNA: TGTGCCAGCACCGGTGCAGGGGGAAGGAACACTGAAGCTTTCTTT.

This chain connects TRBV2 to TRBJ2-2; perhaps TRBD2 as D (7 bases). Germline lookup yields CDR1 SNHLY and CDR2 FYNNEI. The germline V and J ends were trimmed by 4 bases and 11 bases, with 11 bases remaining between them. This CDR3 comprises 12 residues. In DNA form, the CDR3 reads TGTGCCAGCAGTGTGGGGGGGGCCGAGCTGTTTTTT. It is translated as CASSVGGAELFF.

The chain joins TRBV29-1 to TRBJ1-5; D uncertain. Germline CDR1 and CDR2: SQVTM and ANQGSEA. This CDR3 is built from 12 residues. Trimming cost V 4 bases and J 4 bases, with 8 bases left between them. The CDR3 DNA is TGCAGCGTTGTAACGGGAAATCAGCCCCAGCATTTT. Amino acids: CSVVTGNQPQHF. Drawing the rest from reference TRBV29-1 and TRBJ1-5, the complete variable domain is SAVISQKPSRDICQRGTSLTIQCQVDSQVTMMFWYRQQPGQSLTLIATANQGSEATYESGFVIDKFPISRPNLTFSTLTVSNMSPEDSSIYLCSVVTGNQPQHFGDGTRLSIL.

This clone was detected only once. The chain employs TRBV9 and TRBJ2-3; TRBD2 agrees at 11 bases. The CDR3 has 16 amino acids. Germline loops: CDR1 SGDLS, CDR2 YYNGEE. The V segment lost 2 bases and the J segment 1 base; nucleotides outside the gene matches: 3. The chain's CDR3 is CASSVASGGRTDTQYF. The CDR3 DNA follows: TGTGCCAGCAGCGTCGCTAGCGGGGGGCGCACAGATACGCAGTATTTT.